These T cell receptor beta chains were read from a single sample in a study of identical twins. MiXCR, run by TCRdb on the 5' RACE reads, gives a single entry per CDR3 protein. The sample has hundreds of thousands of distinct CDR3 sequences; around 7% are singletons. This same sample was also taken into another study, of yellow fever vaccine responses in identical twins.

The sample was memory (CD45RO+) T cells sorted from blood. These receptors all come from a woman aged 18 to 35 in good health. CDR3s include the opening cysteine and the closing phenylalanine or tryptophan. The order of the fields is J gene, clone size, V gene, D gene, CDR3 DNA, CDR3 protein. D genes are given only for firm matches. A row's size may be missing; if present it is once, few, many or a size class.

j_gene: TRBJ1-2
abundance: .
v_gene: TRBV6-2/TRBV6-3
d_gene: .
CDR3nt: TGTGCCAGCAGTTTGACAGGTCTAAGCTACACCTTC
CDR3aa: CASSLTGLSYTF

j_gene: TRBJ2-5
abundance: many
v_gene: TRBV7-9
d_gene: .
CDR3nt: TGTGCCAGCAGCTCTCCAATGGAGACCCAGTACTTC
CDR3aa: CASSSPMETQYF

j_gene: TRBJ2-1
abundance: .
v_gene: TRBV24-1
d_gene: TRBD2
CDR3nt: TGTGCCACCAGTGTGGGGACTAGCGGGGCCAATGAGCAGTTCTTC
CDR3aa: CATSVGTSGANEQFF

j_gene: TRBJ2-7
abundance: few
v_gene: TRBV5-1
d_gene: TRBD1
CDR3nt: TGCGCCAGCAGCCCCAAAGGGGGACAGGGCTCCTACGAGCAGTACTTC
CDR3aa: CASSPKGGQGSYEQYF

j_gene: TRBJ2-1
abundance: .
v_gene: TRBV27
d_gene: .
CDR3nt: TGTGCCAGCAGTGGACCGATCCGCCCCTACAATGAGCAGTTCTTC
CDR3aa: CASSGPIRPYNEQFF

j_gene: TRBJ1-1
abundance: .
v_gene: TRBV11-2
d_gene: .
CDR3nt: TGTGCCAGCAGCGGGGGGATGGCAGGGGTTGCTGAAGCTTTCTTT
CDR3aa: CASSGGMAGVAEAFF

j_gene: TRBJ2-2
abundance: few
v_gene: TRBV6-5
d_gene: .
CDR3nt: TGTGCCAGCAGTTTGAACAGGGAAGGCGGGGAGCTGTTTTTT
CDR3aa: CASSLNREGGELFF

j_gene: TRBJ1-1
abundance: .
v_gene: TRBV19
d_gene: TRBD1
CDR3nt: TGTGCCAGTAGTACCCAGGGGGCTGCTGAAGCTTTCTTT
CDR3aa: CASSTQGAAEAFF

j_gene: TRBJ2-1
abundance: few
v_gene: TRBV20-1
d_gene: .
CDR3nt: TGCAGTGCTAATCGCGAGGTTGAGTTCTTC
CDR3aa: CSANREVEFF

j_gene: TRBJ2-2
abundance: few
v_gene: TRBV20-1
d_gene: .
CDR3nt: TGCAGTGCGTCGGGGGCGATCACCGGGGAGCTGTTTTTT
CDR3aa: CSASGAITGELFF

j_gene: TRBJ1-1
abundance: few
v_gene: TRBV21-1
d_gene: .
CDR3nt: TGTGCCAGCAGCCATATGAAACCGTACGGGACACTTTACACTGAAGCTTTCTTT
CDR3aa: CASSHMKPYGTLYTEAFF

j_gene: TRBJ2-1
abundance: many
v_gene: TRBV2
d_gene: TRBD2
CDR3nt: TGTGCCAGCAGTCCGATAACTAGCGGGAGAGCTAGTGAGCAGTTCTTC
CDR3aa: CASSPITSGRASEQFF

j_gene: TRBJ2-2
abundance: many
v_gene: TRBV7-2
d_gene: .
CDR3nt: TGTGCCAGCAGCTTACACGTCCCCGGGGAGCTGTTTTTT
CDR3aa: CASSLHVPGELFF

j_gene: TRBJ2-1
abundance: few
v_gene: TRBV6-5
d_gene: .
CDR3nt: TGTGCCAGCAGTTACCAAGTGTTGGGGGGCATAAATGAGCAGTTCTTC
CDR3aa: CASSYQVLGGINEQFF

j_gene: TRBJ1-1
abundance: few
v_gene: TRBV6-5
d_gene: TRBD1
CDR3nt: TGTGCCAGCAGAGAGACAGGGAAAGGGTATAACACTGAAGCTTTCTTT
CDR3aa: CASRETGKGYNTEAFF

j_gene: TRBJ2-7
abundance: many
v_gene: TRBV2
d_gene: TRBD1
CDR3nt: TGTGCCAGCAGTGCCGACAGGGTCTCCTACGAGCAGTACTTC
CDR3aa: CASSADRVSYEQYF

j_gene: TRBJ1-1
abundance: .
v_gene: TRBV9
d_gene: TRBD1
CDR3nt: TGTGCCAGCAGCCGAAGGGCCGGACAGGGGATGAACACTGAAGCTTTCTTT
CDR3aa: CASSRRAGQGMNTEAFF

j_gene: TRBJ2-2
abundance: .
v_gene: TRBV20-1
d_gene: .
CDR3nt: TGCAGTGCTAGGGACTTCTCGAACACCGGGGAGCTGTTTTTT
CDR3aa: CSARDFSNTGELFF

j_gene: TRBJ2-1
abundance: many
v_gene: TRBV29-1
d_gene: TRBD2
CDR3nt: TGCAGCGTGAATTCCGGGACTAGCGGGAGCGGTGAGCAGTTCTTC
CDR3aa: CSVNSGTSGSGEQFF

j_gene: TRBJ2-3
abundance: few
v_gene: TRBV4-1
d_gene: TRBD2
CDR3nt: TGCGCCAGCAGCCAAGGAAGTCTAGCGGCGGTAGATACGCAGTATTTT
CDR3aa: CASSQGSLAAVDTQYF

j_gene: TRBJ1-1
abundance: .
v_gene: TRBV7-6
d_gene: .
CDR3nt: TGTGCCAGCAGCTCCGCGGGTCAGTCTGAAGCTTTCTTT
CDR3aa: CASSSAGQSEAFF

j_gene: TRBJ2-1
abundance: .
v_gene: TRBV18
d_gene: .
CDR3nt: TGTGCCAGCTCACAAATCCCGTACAGTGACAATGAGCAGTTCTTC
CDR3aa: CASSQIPYSDNEQFF

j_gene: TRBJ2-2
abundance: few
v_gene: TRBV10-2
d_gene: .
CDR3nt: TGCGCCAGCAGTGAGCGGACAGACACCGGGGAGCTGTTTTTT
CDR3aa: CASSERTDTGELFF

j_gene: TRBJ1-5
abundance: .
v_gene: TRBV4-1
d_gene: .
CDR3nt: TGCGCCAGCAGCCAAGAACCCGGTTCGAGTAATCAGCCCCAGCATTTT
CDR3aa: CASSQEPGSSNQPQHF

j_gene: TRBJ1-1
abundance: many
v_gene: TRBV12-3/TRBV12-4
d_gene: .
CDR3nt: TGTGCCAGCAGTTTAGTTGGGGGGGCCGGCACTGAAGCTTTCTTT
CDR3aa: CASSLVGGAGTEAFF

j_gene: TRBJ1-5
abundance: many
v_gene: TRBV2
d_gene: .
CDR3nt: TGTGCCAGCAGTGGTGGCGATATCAATCAGCCCCAGCATTTT
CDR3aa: CASSGGDINQPQHF

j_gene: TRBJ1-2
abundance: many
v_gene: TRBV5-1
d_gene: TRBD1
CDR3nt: TGCGCCAGCAGCTACTCAGACAGGGGGCTCTATGGCTACACCTTC
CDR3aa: CASSYSDRGLYGYTF

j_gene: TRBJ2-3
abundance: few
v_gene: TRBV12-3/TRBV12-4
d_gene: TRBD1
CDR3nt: TGTGCCAGCAGTTTCCCCGGGACAGACAGCACAGATACGCAGTATTTT
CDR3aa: CASSFPGTDSTDTQYF

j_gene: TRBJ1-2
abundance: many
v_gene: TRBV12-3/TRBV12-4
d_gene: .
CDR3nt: TGTGCCAGCAGTAAGGACAGTTACTATGGCTACACCTTC
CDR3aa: CASSKDSYYGYTF

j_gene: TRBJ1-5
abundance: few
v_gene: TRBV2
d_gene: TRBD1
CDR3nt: TGTGCCTCCAGGGAGGGACAGGTTTTAGATCAGCCCCAGCATTTT
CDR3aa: CASREGQVLDQPQHF

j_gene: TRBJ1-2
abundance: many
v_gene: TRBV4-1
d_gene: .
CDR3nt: TGCGCCAGCAGCCAAGCTTTATTAGGGAACGGCTACACCTTC
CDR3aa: CASSQALLGNGYTF

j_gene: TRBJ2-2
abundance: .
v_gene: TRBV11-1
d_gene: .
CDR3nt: TGTGCCAGCAGCTTAGCGGGGGGCCCCGGTTCGACCGGGGAGCTGTTTTTT
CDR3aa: CASSLAGGPGSTGELFF

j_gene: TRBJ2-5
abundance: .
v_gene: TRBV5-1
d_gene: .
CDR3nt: TGCGCCAGCAGCCGCCCGGGCCGCCCCCAAGAGACCCAGTACTTC
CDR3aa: CASSRPGRPQETQYF

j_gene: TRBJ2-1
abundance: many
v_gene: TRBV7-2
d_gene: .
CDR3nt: TGTGCCAGCAGCGGGGCGGGCAACTCCTACAATGAGCAGTTCTTC
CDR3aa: CASSGAGNSYNEQFF

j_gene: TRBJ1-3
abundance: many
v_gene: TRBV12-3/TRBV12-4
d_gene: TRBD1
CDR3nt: TGTGCCAGCAGTCAGACAGGGATCTCTGGAAACACCATATATTTT
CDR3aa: CASSQTGISGNTIYF

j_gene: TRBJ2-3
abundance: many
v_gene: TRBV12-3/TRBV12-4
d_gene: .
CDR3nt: TGTGCCAGCAGTTCCCAACCAGATACGCAGTATTTT
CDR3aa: CASSSQPDTQYF

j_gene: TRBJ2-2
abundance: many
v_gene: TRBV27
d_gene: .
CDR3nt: TGTGCCAGCATTGGTCGTACCGGGGAGCTGTTTTTT
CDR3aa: CASIGRTGELFF

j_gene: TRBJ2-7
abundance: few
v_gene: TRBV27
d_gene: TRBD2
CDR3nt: TGTGCCAGCAGTTTGAAGCGGGAGGGAGCCTACGAGCAGTACTTC
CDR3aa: CASSLKREGAYEQYF

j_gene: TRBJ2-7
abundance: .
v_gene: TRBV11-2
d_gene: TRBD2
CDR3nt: TGTGCCAGCAGCTCACAGAGCGGGAGCTACGAGCAGTACTTC
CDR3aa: CASSSQSGSYEQYF

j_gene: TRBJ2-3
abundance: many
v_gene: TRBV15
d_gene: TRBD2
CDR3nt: TGTGCCACTAACACAGGCCAACTAGCGGCAGACCAGTATTTT
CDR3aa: CATNTGQLAADQYF

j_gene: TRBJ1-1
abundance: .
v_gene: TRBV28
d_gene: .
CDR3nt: TGTGCCAGCAGTTTGTCGGGCAGCGAAGCTTTCTTT
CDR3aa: CASSLSGSEAFF

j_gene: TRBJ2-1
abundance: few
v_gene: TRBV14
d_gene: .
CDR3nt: TGTGCCAGCAGCCAACCGGGTCCCGCCTACAATGAGCAGTTCTTC
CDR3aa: CASSQPGPAYNEQFF

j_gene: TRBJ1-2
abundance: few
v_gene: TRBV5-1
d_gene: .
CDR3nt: TGCGCCAGCAGCTTGGGGGCAGGACATGGCTACACCTTC
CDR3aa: CASSLGAGHGYTF